These 10 T cell receptor beta chains were all obtained from the same sample, sequenced in a study of CDR3 diversity in severe acne. Each CDR3 protein is one row after TCRdb ran MiXCR on the PCR reads. The table lists about 85,000 distinct CDR3 sequences, about 50% of them singletons. Sequencing used blood. All receptors come from a male donor in good health, serving as a control.

This clonotype has at least ten counts. This sequence joins TRBV5-1 and TRBJ1-2; D possibly corresponds to TRBD1 (6 bases). The germline gives CDR1 SGHRS, CDR2 YFSETQ. The CDR3 loop spans 13 amino acids. Trimming cost V 0 bases and J 8 bases, with 11 bases left between them. CDR3 loop: CASSLDHRVGYTF. For the CDR3, the DNA is TGCGCCAGCAGCTTGGATCACAGGGTGGGCTACACCTTC.

This clonotype was found many times. The rearrangement joins TRBV11-2 to TRBJ2-1; no reliable D call. Germline V CDR1 and CDR2: SGHAT, FQNNGV. Deletions cut 1 base from V and 10 bases from J, with 8 bases between. This CDR3 comprises 12 residues. CDR3: CASSLGVGEQFF. As DNA, the CDR3 is TGTGCCAGCAGCTTAGGAGTTGGGGAGCAGTTCTTC.

This chain joins TRBV7-9 and TRBJ1-4; D gene ambiguous. Deletions cut 6 bases from V and 10 bases from J, with 12 bases between. CDR3 length: 12 amino acids. Germline-derived CDR1 and CDR2 are SEHNR and FQNEAQ (reference sequence). CDR3 DNA: TGTGCCAGCAGTCGACCCCGCGGAAAACTGTTTTTT. Translating it yields CASSRPRGKLFF.

There are a few counts of this clonotype. This rearrangement joins TRBV19 to TRBJ2-7, with a weak D call TRBD2 (5 bases). The CDR3 is 14 amino acids. Germline V gene lookup returns CDR1 LNHDA and CDR2 SQIVND (reference sequence). Between the trimmed V and J ends, which lost 4 bases and 5 bases, there was a span of 15 bases. The CDR3 nucleotides are TGTGCCAGTAGTAATTGGGGAGCACCCCACGAGCAGTACTTC. Protein: CASSNWGAPHEQYF.

As to this clonotype: This may arise from a read error, as a much more abundant clone is one base away. The chain recombines TRBV7-3 with TRBJ2-7; D tentatively reads TRBD1 or TRBD2 (5 bases each). The CDR3 length is 15 residues. Germline CDR1 and CDR2: SGHTA and FQGTGA. Here the CDR3 reads CASSLTLQDSYEQCF. Here the CDR3 DNA reads TGTGCCAGCAGCTTAACCTTACAGGACTCCTACGAGCAGTGCTTC.

This clonotype appeared a few times. J is TRBJ2-7 and V is TRBV7-9; D is ambiguous. Germline V CDR1 and CDR2: SEHNR, FQNEAQ (reference sequence). Trimming took 7 bases from V and 6 from J, leaving 13 bases between them. This CDR3 contains 12 residues. The CDR3 sequence: CASTPLSAEQYF. The CDR3 nucleotides read TGTGCCAGCACCCCTTTGAGCGCCGAGCAGTACTTC.

As concerns this clonotype: The final CDR3 position lacks the conserved phenylalanine or tryptophan, pointing to a likely read error. The DNA is left out, because the CDR3 cannot be placed on it with certainty; the CDR3 is given as TCRdb lists it. The V and J genes are TRBV25-1 and TRBJ1-4; TRBD1 is the table's D call and was not checked against the DNA. Per the germline V gene, CDR1 is MGHDK and CDR2 is SYGVNS. 11 amino acids form the CDR3, both terminal residues included. The CDR3 loop is CASSERRGSFY.

V usage is TRBV18 and J usage is TRBJ1-1; D is possibly TRBD1 (6 bases). The CDR3 loop spans 19 amino acids. Trimming took 6 bases from V and 1 from J, leaving 27 bases between them. CDR1 KGHSH and CDR2 LQKENI come from the germline V gene. The CDR3 protein is CASSRRGTGSSSGNTEAFF. CDR3 nucleotide sequence: TGTGCCAGCTCCCGCAGGGGTACTGGGTCCTCGTCTGGGAACACTGAAGCTTTCTTT.

The V call is TRBV7-9, the J call TRBJ1-6, with D tentatively TRBD1 (6 bases). Germline V lookup: CDR1 SEHNR, CDR2 FQNEAQ (reference sequence). V lost 5 bases and J lost 9, with 23 bases in between. The CDR3 covers 17 residues. DNA for the CDR3: TGTGCCAGCAGCCATCGTCCCGGGGGGCAGGGCGGTTCACCCCTCCACTTT. Its translation: CASSHRPGGQGGSPLHF.

The chain carries TRBV27 and TRBJ2-2, with D perhaps TRBD1 (6 bases). Germline CDR1 and CDR2: MNHEY and SMNVEV (reference sequence). V was cut by 3 bases and J by 5 bases, with 13 bases left in between. The CDR3 runs 15 residues. For the CDR3, the DNA is TGTGCCAGCAGTTTTAGAGGGGGTAGAACCGGGGAGCTGTTTTTT. This translates into CASSFRGGRTGELFF.